The T cell receptor (beta chain) described here comes from a study of blood T cell repertoires in COVID-19. Study-wide context: Material from acute and convalescent COVID-19 was sourced from the United States, Italy and Spain.

This CDR3 spans 13 amino acids. V lost 3 bases to trimming and J lost 7 bases; unmatched junction nucleotides: 3. Germline V gives CDR1 LNHNV, CDR2 YYDKDF (reference sequence). TCRdb's copy holds only in-frame clones and misses some; the assay was immunoSEQ multiplex PCR. This sample carries 250,000 to 350,000 clones, about 88% of them seen once, and the ten largest clones take 11%. The V call is TRBV15, the J call TRBJ2-1; 7 bases fit TRBD2. The sample was peripheral blood. This TCR derives from a woman younger than 45 with COVID-19, enrolled during active disease. The CDR3 here is CATSRGLPNEQFF. The CDR3 nucleotides are TGTGCCACCAGCAGGGGACTACCTAATGAGCAGTTCTTC.